This T cell receptor (beta chain) emerged from a study of blood T cell repertoires in COVID-19. The CDR3 totals 16 residues. Germline V gene sequence: CDR1 SGHRS, CDR2 YFSETQ. V lost 6 bases, J lost 5 bases, and 10 bases stayed unmatched. The data were produced by immunoSEQ multiplex PCR, yet TCRdb's version contains in-frame clones alone and is incomplete. The table has approximately 260,000 clones, around 81% seen once; the top ten hold approximately 3.6%. Individuals drawn from under 30 US areas were roughly 18 to 100 years old. The TCR originated in a man aged 50 or older who had recovered from COVID-19. Material for sequencing was PBMCs or T cells enriched from blood (not recorded which). The chain combines TRBV5-1 with TRBJ2-1; 11 nucleotides match TRBD2. Here the CDR3 DNA reads TGCGCCAGCACCAAAGCGACTAGCGGGATACACAATGAGCAGTTCTTC. Amino acid sequence: CASTKATSGIHNEQFF.